This TCR beta chain was sequenced for a study of shared clonotypes between healthy human individuals. In the CD4+ fraction, cells were divided into CD45RA+ naive and CD45RA-negative memory subsets. The CDR3 length is 20 residues. CDR1 is KGHSH, CDR2 LQKENI, per germline. The ends lost 0 bases at V and 2 bases at J; junction bases unmatched: 12. Evenly divided among several immunoSEQ plates was the genomic DNA of each subset. Profiled with immunoSEQ multiplex PCR; TCRdb holds only in-frame clones, not every one. The sample includes some 1.4 million clones, roughly 96% of them seen just once. This receptor was taken from a man aged 30 to 45 in good health. Material for sequencing was naive CD4+ T cells sorted from blood. Subset given: CD45RA+ positively selected. This sequence joins TRBV18 and TRBJ2-3; TRBD2 matches 12 bases. This CDR3 reads CASSPPPSGRDTTHTDTQYF. The CDR3 nucleotides read TGTGCCAGCTCACCACCCCCTAGCGGGAGGGATACTACCCACACAGATACGCAGTATTTT.